The T cell receptor beta chain described here comes from a study of shared clonotypes between healthy human individuals. V was pared by 0 bases and J by 0 bases, with 8 bases between. Germline CDR1 and CDR2: MNHEY and SVGAGI. This CDR3 is built from 15 residues. Some clones are missing from TCRdb's copy, which holds only in-frame ones; the method was immunoSEQ multiplex PCR. This table has about 1.5 million clones, 95% to 99% appearing once. The rearrangement joins TRBV6-5 to TRBJ1-1; D is uncertain. The sequenced material came from naive CD4+ T cells sorted from blood. Subset given: CD45RA+ positively selected. The TCR sequence derives from a man aged 25-40 years in good health. In nucleotides, the CDR3 is TGTGCCAGCAGTTACTCGAGCCAGATGAACACTGAAGCTTTCTTT. It translates to CASSYSSQMNTEAFF.